This T cell receptor beta chain was recovered during a study of control samples from healthy donors and cancer patients. This CDR3 region has 13 residues. V lost 9 bases, J lost 4 bases, and 12 bases lay in between. CDR1 and CDR2 from the germline V gene are MNHEY and SMNVEV (reference sequence). Sequenced by immunoSEQ multiplex PCR; TCRdb stores in-frame clones only, minus some. The repertoire includes some 79,000 clones, roughly 93% of them detected once, and roughly 1.3% sits in the top ten. The sequence came from a woman in her 40s with lung cancer. This chain joins TRBV27 and TRBJ2-2, with D perhaps matching TRBD2 (5 bases). What was sequenced was PBMCs. The CDR3 coding sequence is TGTGCCAGAGAACGGGGTTTCACCGGGGAGCTGTTTTTT. Protein: CARERGFTGELFF.